Shown below are 3 T cell receptor beta chains from a single sample sequenced in a study of T cell changes during pregnancy in multiple sclerosis. Profiled with immunoSEQ multiplex PCR; TCRdb holds only in-frame clones, not every one. The repertoire has tens of thousands of clones, 90% to 95% of them found once; the top ten carry roughly 1.8%. The sequencing used peripheral blood, collected after pregnancy. The receptors stem from a female donor with multiple sclerosis, enrolled in a pregnancy study.

J is TRBJ1-2 and V is TRBV5-6; TRBD1 agrees at 8 bases. CDR1 is SGHDT, CDR2 YYEEEE, per germline. The J segment lost 7 bases and the V segment lost 0 bases, leaving 5 bases of the junction unmatched. The CDR3 is 14 residues long. The chain's CDR3 is CASSLATGGSGYTF. The CDR3 nucleotides are TGTGCCAGCAGCTTGGCTACAGGGGGTAGTGGCTACACCTTC. The full variable domain, rest sourced from reference TRBV5-6 and TRBJ1-2, is DAGVTQSPTHLIKTRGQQVTLRCSPKSGHDTVSWYQQALGQGPQFIFQYYEEEERQRGNFPDRFSGHQFPNYSSELNVNALLLGDSALYLCASSLATGGSGYTFGSGTRLTVV.

The chain couples TRBV29-1 to TRBJ2-2; D is perhaps TRBD1 (6 bases). This CDR3 contains 13 residues. CDR1 is SQVTM, CDR2 ANQGSEA, per germline. Trimming removed 4 bases from V and 0 bases from J, with 6 bases in between. CDR3 in DNA: TGCAGCGTTGGGACAGCGAACACCGGGGAGCTGTTTTTT. Its protein is CSVGTANTGELFF.

The rearrangement joins TRBV18 to TRBJ2-1; 9 bases are a match to TRBD2. This CDR3 is built from 14 residues. The V and J ends lost 0 bases and 10 bases, in that order; junction bases with no gene match: 4. In germline, CDR1 is KGHSH, CDR2 LQKENI. CDR3 protein: CASSPPTSGLEQFF. The CDR3 nucleotides read TGTGCCAGCTCACCACCAACTAGCGGGCTCGAGCAGTTCTTC.